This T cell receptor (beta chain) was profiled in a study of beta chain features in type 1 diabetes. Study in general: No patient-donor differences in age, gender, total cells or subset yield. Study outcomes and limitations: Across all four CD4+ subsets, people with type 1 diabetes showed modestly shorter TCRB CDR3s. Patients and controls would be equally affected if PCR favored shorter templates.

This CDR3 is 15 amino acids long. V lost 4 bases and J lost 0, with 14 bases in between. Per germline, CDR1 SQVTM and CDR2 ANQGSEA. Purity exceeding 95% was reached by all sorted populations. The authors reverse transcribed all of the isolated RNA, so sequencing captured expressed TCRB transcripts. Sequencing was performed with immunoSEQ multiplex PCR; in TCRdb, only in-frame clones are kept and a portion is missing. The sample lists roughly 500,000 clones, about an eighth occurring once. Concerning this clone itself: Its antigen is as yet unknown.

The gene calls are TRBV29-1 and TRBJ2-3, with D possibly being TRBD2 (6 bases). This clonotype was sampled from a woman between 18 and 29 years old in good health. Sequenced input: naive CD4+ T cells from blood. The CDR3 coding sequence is TGCAGCGTTGTTCGCGCGGGGTCTAGCACAGATACGCAGTATTTT. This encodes CSVVRAGSSTDTQYF.